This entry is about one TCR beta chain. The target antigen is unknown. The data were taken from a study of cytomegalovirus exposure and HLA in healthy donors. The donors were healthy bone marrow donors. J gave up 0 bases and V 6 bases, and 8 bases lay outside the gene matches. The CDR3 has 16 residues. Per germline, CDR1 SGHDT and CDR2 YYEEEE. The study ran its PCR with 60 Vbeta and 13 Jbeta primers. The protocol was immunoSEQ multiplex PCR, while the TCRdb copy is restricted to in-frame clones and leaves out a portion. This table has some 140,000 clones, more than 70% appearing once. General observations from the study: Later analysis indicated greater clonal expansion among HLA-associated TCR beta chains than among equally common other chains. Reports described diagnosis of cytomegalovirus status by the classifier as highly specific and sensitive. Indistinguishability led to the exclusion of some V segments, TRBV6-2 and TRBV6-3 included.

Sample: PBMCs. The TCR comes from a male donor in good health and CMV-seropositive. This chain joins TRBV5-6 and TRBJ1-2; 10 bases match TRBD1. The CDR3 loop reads CASTRQGALSNYGYTF. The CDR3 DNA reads TGTGCCAGCACCAGACAGGGGGCCCTATCTAACTATGGCTACACCTTC.